This is a list of T cell receptor beta chains from one sample in a study of OX40 agonist ivuxolimab in advanced cancers. Data came from immunoSEQ multiplex PCR; TCRdb stores just in-frame clones and leaves some out. The profile covers about 48,000 clones, with under 85% appearing a single time and 0.95% to 1.5% taken by the ten largest. The source was CD4+ or CD8+ T cells sorted from blood, collected in a trial of the OX40 agonist ivuxolimab. The receptors come from an adult with an advanced solid tumor such as melanoma, head and neck, liver or kidney cancer. Each CDR3 is given with its conserved first and last residue. The order of the fields is D gene, J gene, clone size, V gene, CDR3 DNA, CDR3 protein. D genes are given only for firm matches. Rows give clone size only sometimes, using once, few, many, or a class for an expanded clone.

D gene: TRBD2
J gene: TRBJ2-2
clone size: few
V gene: TRBV4-2
CDR3 DNA: TGTGCCAGCAGCCTTAGCGGGGAAACCGGGGAGCTGTTTTTT
CDR3 protein: CASSLSGETGELFF

D gene: .
J gene: TRBJ1-5
clone size: .
V gene: TRBV27
CDR3 DNA: TGTGCCAGCAGTTTGATGGGCAATCAGCCCCAGCATTTT
CDR3 protein: CASSLMGNQPQHF

D gene: TRBD2
J gene: TRBJ2-5
clone size: .
V gene: TRBV4-3
CDR3 DNA: TGCGCCAGCAGCCAAGATTATAATAGCGGGGTTGAGACCCAGTACTTC
CDR3 protein: CASSQDYNSGVETQYF

D gene: .
J gene: TRBJ1-5
clone size: .
V gene: TRBV19
CDR3 DNA: TGTGCCAGTAGTATAAACGGGGTCCGCAATCAGCCCCAGCATTTT
CDR3 protein: CASSINGVRNQPQHF

D gene: .
J gene: TRBJ1-3
clone size: .
V gene: TRBV19
CDR3 DNA: TGTGCCAGTGGGACGGAGGTTGGAAACACCATATATTTT
CDR3 protein: CASGTEVGNTIYF

D gene: .
J gene: TRBJ1-4
clone size: .
V gene: TRBV4-3
CDR3 DNA: TGCGCCAGCGCCCGGCAACTTGATGAAAAACTGTTTTTT
CDR3 protein: CASARQLDEKLFF

D gene: TRBD2
J gene: TRBJ2-5
clone size: .
V gene: TRBV6-5
CDR3 DNA: TGTGCCAGCAGGGGAGCGGGGTTCCAAGAGGCCCAGTACTTC
CDR3 protein: CASRGAGFQEAQYF

D gene: .
J gene: TRBJ2-5
clone size: .
V gene: TRBV11-2
CDR3 DNA: TGTGCCAGCAGCTCAGTGGGGAGGGGGCGTGGGGAGACCCAGTACTTC
CDR3 protein: CASSSVGRGRGETQYF

D gene: .
J gene: TRBJ1-6
clone size: .
V gene: TRBV5-4
CDR3 DNA: TGTGCCAGCAGCTTGGCCGGAGGGGAGGGCTATAATTCACCCCTCCACTTT
CDR3 protein: CASSLAGGEGYNSPLHF

D gene: .
J gene: TRBJ1-2
clone size: once
V gene: TRBV4-3
CDR3 DNA: TGCGCCAGCAGCCAAGACTGGGAATATGGCTACACCTTC
CDR3 protein: CASSQDWEYGYTF

D gene: TRBD2
J gene: TRBJ2-1
clone size: few
V gene: TRBV7-9
CDR3 DNA: TGTGCCAGCAGCCGAGTCCGGGGGGGGCCTAATGAGCAGTTCTTC
CDR3 protein: CASSRVRGGPNEQFF

D gene: .
J gene: TRBJ2-3
clone size: .
V gene: TRBV19
CDR3 DNA: TGTGCCAGTAGTCTCTCCCGGGCAGATACGCAGTATTTT
CDR3 protein: CASSLSRADTQYF

D gene: .
J gene: TRBJ1-1
clone size: .
V gene: TRBV11-2
CDR3 DNA: TGTGCCAGCAGCCTGAACACTGAAGCTTTCTTT
CDR3 protein: CASSLNTEAFF

D gene: .
J gene: TRBJ2-1
clone size: few
V gene: TRBV7-2
CDR3 DNA: TGTGCCAGCAGCTTACGGCTAGCGAATGAGCAGTTCTTC
CDR3 protein: CASSLRLANEQFF

D gene: .
J gene: TRBJ2-3
clone size: .
V gene: TRBV18
CDR3 DNA: TGTGCCAGCTCACCACCGGGGGGCCGGGATACGCAGTATTTT
CDR3 protein: CASSPPGGRDTQYF

D gene: .
J gene: TRBJ2-1
clone size: .
V gene: TRBV9
CDR3 DNA: TGTGCCAGCAGCGTAGGCCTACCCTACAATGAGCAGTTCTTC
CDR3 protein: CASSVGLPYNEQFF

D gene: TRBD1
J gene: TRBJ1-1
clone size: .
V gene: TRBV10-3
CDR3 DNA: TGTGCCATCAGTGGGACAGGGAGGGCCACTGAAGCTTTCTTT
CDR3 protein: CAISGTGRATEAFF

D gene: TRBD2
J gene: TRBJ2-3
clone size: .
V gene: TRBV5-4
CDR3 DNA: TGTGCCAGCAGCTTAGCAGCGGGGGAGAGGTATTTT
CDR3 protein: CASSLAAGERYF

D gene: .
J gene: TRBJ2-2
clone size: .
V gene: TRBV6-1
CDR3 DNA: TGTGCCAGCAGTGAACAGCCGAACACCGGGGAGCTGTTTTTT
CDR3 protein: CASSEQPNTGELFF

D gene: TRBD2
J gene: TRBJ2-1
clone size: .
V gene: TRBV18
CDR3 DNA: TGTGCCAGCTCCCGTACTAGCGGGGGGGGCTCCTACAATGAGCAGTTCTTC
CDR3 protein: CASSRTSGGGSYNEQFF

D gene: .
J gene: TRBJ2-7
clone size: .
V gene: TRBV14
CDR3 DNA: TGTGCCAGCAGCCAAGTGCAGTTGCAGTACTTC
CDR3 protein: CASSQVQLQYF

D gene: .
J gene: TRBJ1-6
clone size: few
V gene: TRBV19
CDR3 DNA: TGTGCCTCCTCCCGGGTCGATAATTCACCCCTCCACTTT
CDR3 protein: CASSRVDNSPLHF

D gene: TRBD1
J gene: TRBJ1-2
clone size: .
V gene: TRBV9
CDR3 DNA: TGTGCCGGCAGCGTAGGGATCCAGGACAGGGATTTACATGGCTACACCTTC
CDR3 protein: CAGSVGIQDRDLHGYTF

D gene: .
J gene: TRBJ1-5
clone size: .
V gene: TRBV6-1
CDR3 DNA: TGTGCCAGCTACCCGGGGGGCCGGGCGGGGGCCCAGCATTTT
CDR3 protein: CASYPGGRAGAQHF

D gene: .
J gene: TRBJ1-3
clone size: .
V gene: TRBV5-4
CDR3 DNA: TGTGCCAGCAGCTTGGGTGCAGTTGGAAACACCATATATTTT
CDR3 protein: CASSLGAVGNTIYF

D gene: TRBD1
J gene: TRBJ1-1
clone size: .
V gene: TRBV5-1
CDR3 DNA: TGCGCCAGCAGCGTTACCGGGACAGGGGTATCTGAAGCTTTCTTT
CDR3 protein: CASSVTGTGVSEAFF

D gene: TRBD2
J gene: TRBJ2-5
clone size: .
V gene: TRBV7-2
CDR3 DNA: TGTGCCAGCAGCTTAGGAATTAGCGGGGGGCGGTTAGAGACCCAGTACTTC
CDR3 protein: CASSLGISGGRLETQYF

D gene: .
J gene: TRBJ2-6
clone size: .
V gene: TRBV5-1
CDR3 DNA: TGCGCCAGCAGCTTAAACAGGGCTGGGGCCAACGTCCTGACTTTC
CDR3 protein: CASSLNRAGANVLTF

D gene: .
J gene: TRBJ2-3
clone size: .
V gene: TRBV6-6
CDR3 DNA: TGTGCCAGCAGTCGCGATTCCAGGGGAAATACGCAGTATTTT
CDR3 protein: CASSRDSRGNTQYF

D gene: TRBD1
J gene: TRBJ2-1
clone size: .
V gene: TRBV6-1
CDR3 DNA: TGTGCCAGCAGTTCAGGGGGATTTGGGTACAATGAGCAGTTCTTC
CDR3 protein: CASSSGGFGYNEQFF

D gene: .
J gene: TRBJ1-1
clone size: .
V gene: TRBV29-1
CDR3 DNA: TGCAGCGTTGATGGGGGACAGAACACTGAAGCTTTCTTT
CDR3 protein: CSVDGGQNTEAFF

D gene: .
J gene: TRBJ1-1
clone size: .
V gene: TRBV6-6
CDR3 DNA: TGTGCCAGCAGTTACTCCGGTGAAGCTTTCTTT
CDR3 protein: CASSYSGEAFF

D gene: TRBD2
J gene: TRBJ2-7
clone size: .
V gene: TRBV6-1
CDR3 DNA: TGTGCCAGCACCCCGACTAGCGGGGGATCCTACGAGCAGTACTTC
CDR3 protein: CASTPTSGGSYEQYF

D gene: .
J gene: TRBJ1-5
clone size: few
V gene: TRBV7-2
CDR3 DNA: TGTGCCAGCAGCTTGGACGGGAGGGTTCAGCCCCAGCATTTT
CDR3 protein: CASSLDGRVQPQHF

D gene: TRBD1
J gene: TRBJ1-4
clone size: .
V gene: TRBV5-1
CDR3 DNA: TGCGCCAGCAGCGCCGGGACAGGGTCGAATGAAAAACTGTTTTTT
CDR3 protein: CASSAGTGSNEKLFF

D gene: .
J gene: TRBJ2-3
clone size: few
V gene: TRBV5-6
CDR3 DNA: TGTGCCAGCAGCTTGCCGGCCGGACGCACAGATACGCAGTATTTT
CDR3 protein: CASSLPAGRTDTQYF

D gene: .
J gene: TRBJ2-5
clone size: .
V gene: TRBV5-1
CDR3 DNA: TGCGCCAGCGGAGCAGGTCTATCTAGGGAGACCCAGTACTTC
CDR3 protein: CASGAGLSRETQYF

D gene: TRBD2
J gene: TRBJ2-3
clone size: .
V gene: TRBV19
CDR3 DNA: TGTGCCAGTCGAACTGGTAGCGGGGGGTCCCTAGCAGATACGCAGTATTTT
CDR3 protein: CASRTGSGGSLADTQYF

D gene: .
J gene: TRBJ1-6
clone size: .
V gene: TRBV7-2
CDR3 DNA: TGTGCCAGCAGCCGGAGACAGAGCTCCTATAATTCACCCCTCCACTTT
CDR3 protein: CASSRRQSSYNSPLHF

D gene: .
J gene: TRBJ1-4
clone size: .
V gene: TRBV2
CDR3 DNA: TGTGCCAGCAGCCCAGATGCTCTGGGGAATAATGAAAAACTGTTTTTT
CDR3 protein: CASSPDALGNNEKLFF

D gene: .
J gene: TRBJ2-7
clone size: .
V gene: TRBV9
CDR3 DNA: TGTGCCAGCAGCTCTCGGCTGGGTTCGAGCGAGCAGTACTTC
CDR3 protein: CASSSRLGSSEQYF

D gene: .
J gene: TRBJ2-2
clone size: .
V gene: TRBV4-3
CDR3 DNA: TGCGCCAGCAGCCAAGAATTCGGGCCGAACACCGGGGAGCTGTTTTTT
CDR3 protein: CASSQEFGPNTGELFF

D gene: .
J gene: TRBJ2-7
clone size: .
V gene: TRBV29-1
CDR3 DNA: TGCAGCGTTGTAGATGCCGCCTACGAGCAGTACTTC
CDR3 protein: CSVVDAAYEQYF

D gene: .
J gene: TRBJ1-1
clone size: .
V gene: TRBV18
CDR3 DNA: TGTGCCAGCTCACCACCGTGGGGGAGAGACACTGAAGCTTTCTTT
CDR3 protein: CASSPPWGRDTEAFF

D gene: TRBD2
J gene: TRBJ2-3
clone size: once
V gene: TRBV7-2
CDR3 DNA: TGTGCCAGCAGCCCGCCGGGACTAGCGCGGGGAGATACGCAGTATTTT
CDR3 protein: CASSPPGLARGDTQYF

D gene: .
J gene: TRBJ1-1
clone size: .
V gene: TRBV7-3
CDR3 DNA: TGTGCCAGCAGCTCCGACAGCGCCATGAACACTGAAGCTTTCTTT
CDR3 protein: CASSSDSAMNTEAFF

D gene: .
J gene: TRBJ2-3
clone size: .
V gene: TRBV5-1
CDR3 DNA: TGCGCCAGCCGCACTGGGCCAAGCACAGATACGCAGTATTTT
CDR3 protein: CASRTGPSTDTQYF

D gene: .
J gene: TRBJ1-1
clone size: .
V gene: TRBV6-1
CDR3 DNA: TGTGCCAGCACAGAGGGGGGTAGGAACACTGAAGCTTTCTTT
CDR3 protein: CASTEGGRNTEAFF

D gene: .
J gene: TRBJ2-1
clone size: .
V gene: TRBV6-4
CDR3 DNA: TGTGCCAGCAGTGGGGACAACTACAATGAGCAGTTCTTC
CDR3 protein: CASSGDNYNEQFF

D gene: .
J gene: TRBJ2-7
clone size: .
V gene: TRBV30
CDR3 DNA: TGTGCCTGGAGCCCCACTTTCGGGCATTCGGGGGAGCAGTACTTC
CDR3 protein: CAWSPTFGHSGEQYF

D gene: TRBD1
J gene: TRBJ1-2
clone size: .
V gene: TRBV10-3
CDR3 DNA: TGTGCCATCAGTGACCCTTCTCGACAGGGTACCTATGGCTACACCTTC
CDR3 protein: CAISDPSRQGTYGYTF

D gene: .
J gene: TRBJ1-1
clone size: few
V gene: TRBV6-1
CDR3 DNA: TGTGCCAGCAGTGTAGGCCGCGGGAACACTGAAGCTTTCTTT
CDR3 protein: CASSVGRGNTEAFF

D gene: .
J gene: TRBJ1-5
clone size: .
V gene: TRBV6-4
CDR3 DNA: TGTGCCAGCAGCCCCGGGGGGTATCAGCCCCAGCATTTT
CDR3 protein: CASSPGGYQPQHF

D gene: TRBD1
J gene: TRBJ1-1
clone size: .
V gene: TRBV5-1
CDR3 DNA: TGCGCCAGCAGCTTGGGAGGGACAGGGGGCACTGAAGCTTTCTTT
CDR3 protein: CASSLGGTGGTEAFF

D gene: TRBD1
J gene: TRBJ2-7
clone size: .
V gene: TRBV6-5
CDR3 DNA: TGTGCCAGCAGCCGGGGGACAGGGGGCTACGAGCAGTACTTC
CDR3 protein: CASSRGTGGYEQYF

D gene: TRBD1
J gene: TRBJ1-3
clone size: .
V gene: TRBV6-5
CDR3 DNA: TGTGCCAGCAGTTCCGGACAGGTTCGATCTGGAAACACCATATATTTT
CDR3 protein: CASSSGQVRSGNTIYF

D gene: .
J gene: TRBJ2-5
clone size: .
V gene: TRBV11-2
CDR3 DNA: TGTGCCAGCAGCCCTGGCTCGATAGGAGAGACCCAGTACTTC
CDR3 protein: CASSPGSIGETQYF

D gene: .
J gene: TRBJ1-1
clone size: .
V gene: TRBV21-1
CDR3 DNA: TGTGCCAGCAGCAAAGAGGCGACAGGGAACACTGAAGCTTTCTTT
CDR3 protein: CASSKEATGNTEAFF

D gene: .
J gene: TRBJ1-3
clone size: .
V gene: TRBV19
CDR3 DNA: TGTGCCAGTAGTGCAGCTGGAAACACCATATATTTT
CDR3 protein: CASSAAGNTIYF